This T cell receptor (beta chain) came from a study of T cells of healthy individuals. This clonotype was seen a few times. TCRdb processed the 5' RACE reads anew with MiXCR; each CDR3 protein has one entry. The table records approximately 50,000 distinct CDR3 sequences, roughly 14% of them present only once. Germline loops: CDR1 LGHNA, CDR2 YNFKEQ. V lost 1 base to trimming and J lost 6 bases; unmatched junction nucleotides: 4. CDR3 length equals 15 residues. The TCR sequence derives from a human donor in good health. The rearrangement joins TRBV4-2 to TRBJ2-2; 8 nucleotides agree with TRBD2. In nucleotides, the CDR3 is TGTGCCAGCAGCCAAGTCGGGGGGGAGCCCGGGGAGCTGTTTTTT. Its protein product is CASSQVGGEPGELFF.